This T cell receptor beta chain derives from a study of Graves' ophthalmopathy and Graves' hyperthyroidism. Trimming took off 2 bases at V and 2 bases at J, with 7 bases between the two ends. The CDR3 loop spans 14 amino acids. This clonotype was found a few times. The TCR beta CDR3 regions underwent amplification from RNA transcripts. HTBI primers primed a first-round RT-PCR, and a second-round multiplex PCR followed. MiXCR, applied by TCRdb to the multiplex PCR reads, yields one record per CDR3 protein. Of about 1.1 million distinct CDR3 sequences in the sample, about 35% were seen once. This receptor was identified in an adult man with Graves' hyperthyroidism. The sequenced sample consisted of peripheral blood or thyroid tissue (not recorded which). The chain has TRBV12-3 or TRBV12-4 and TRBJ1-3; a weak D match, TRBD1 (5 bases). CDR3 amino acids: CASSLWGAGNTIYF. CDR3 in DNA: TGTGCCAGCAGTTTATGGGGGGCTGGAAACACCATATATTTT.